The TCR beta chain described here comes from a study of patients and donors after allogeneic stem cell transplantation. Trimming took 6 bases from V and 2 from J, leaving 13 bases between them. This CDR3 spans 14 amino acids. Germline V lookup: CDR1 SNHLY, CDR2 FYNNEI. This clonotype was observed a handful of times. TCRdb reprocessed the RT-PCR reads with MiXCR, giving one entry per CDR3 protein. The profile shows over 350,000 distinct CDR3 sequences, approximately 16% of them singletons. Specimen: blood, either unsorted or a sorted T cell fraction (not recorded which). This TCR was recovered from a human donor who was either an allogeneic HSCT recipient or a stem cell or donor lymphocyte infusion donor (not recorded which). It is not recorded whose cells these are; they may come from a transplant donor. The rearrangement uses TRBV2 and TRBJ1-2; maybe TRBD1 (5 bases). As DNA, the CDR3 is TGTGCCAGCAGCTCCCGGGACGGGAACTATGGCTACACCTTC. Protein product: CASSSRDGNYGYTF.